The TCR beta chain described here comes from a study of early T cells in non-severe SARS-CoV-2 infection. Study-level background: Sequencing of bulk RNA from unsorted whole blood was done, without chain pairing. Study-wide results and limits: The VDJdb matching leaned toward anti-spike CD8 responses and overlooked private and CD4 specificities.

Note on this clonotype: Its matching antigen is unknown.

Per the germline V gene, CDR1 is SQVTM and CDR2 is ANQGSEA. Trimming took 5 bases from V and 0 from J; bases not matched to a gene: 7. This CDR3 spans 16 amino acids. Molecules of cDNA were individually given unique molecular identifiers that were attached to them. In TCRdb, the 5' RACE reads were re-called with MiXCR into one record per CDR3 protein. The sample has 69,000 or so distinct CDR3 sequences; approximately 13% are singletons. The receptor comes from an adult who was a healthcare worker with PCR-confirmed SARS-CoV-2 infection or an uninfected control (not recorded which). The chain couples TRBV29-1 to TRBJ2-3, with 11 nucleotides matching TRBD2. Material: whole blood. CDR3 in DNA: TGCAGCGTTTCCGGAGGGACTAGCGGAAGCACAGATACGCAGTATTTT. This gives the protein CSVSGGTSGSTDTQYF.